Below are 20 T cell receptor beta chains sequenced from a single sample in a study of blood T cell repertoires in COVID-19 (dated by TCRdb to the early 2020s). To prepare the library, the immunoSEQ multiplex PCR assay was applied. TCRdb carries this immuneACCESS record with in-frame sequences only. Its versions omit some clonotypes, under half of them owing to an unresolved V gene in the studies checked, with the rest unexplained. This sample holds 55,000 to 70,000 clones; around 90% were observed only once. The top ten constitute approximately 3.6% of the sample. What was sequenced was peripheral blood. The receptor source for this set is a woman aged 50 to 65 with COVID-19, enrolled during active disease.

V and J are TRBV28 and TRBJ1-2; D uncertain. This CDR3 has 11 residues. Trimming took 5 bases from V and 8 from J, leaving 9 bases between them. Germline V gene sequence: CDR1 MDHEN, CDR2 SYDVKM. The DNA of the CDR3 is TGTGCCAGCAGTCCAGCGGGGGGCTACACCTTC. Translation gives CASSPAGGYTF.

The count of this clone is one. V usage is TRBV10-2 and J usage is TRBJ1-1; perhaps TRBD1 as D (5 bases). Trimming cost V 2 bases and J 4 bases, with 11 bases left between them. From germline, CDR1 is WSHSY and CDR2 SAAADI. The length of the CDR3 is 14 residues. Here the CDR3 reads CASSERQGITEAFF. The CDR3 region has the DNA TGCGCCAGCAGTGAGCGGCAGGGTATCACTGAAGCTTTCTTT.

This clone was observed a few times. V gene TRBV2 combines with J gene TRBJ2-1; 13 bases map to TRBD2. CDR1 is SNHLY and CDR2 is FYNNEI in the germline V gene. The CDR3 extends over 15 amino acids. V shed 10 bases, J shed 5 bases, and the junction held 8 bases outside the gene matches. The CDR3: CAIFTGTSGDNEQFF. CDR3 sequence (DNA): TGTGCCATCTTCACCGGGACTAGCGGGGACAATGAGCAGTTCTTC.

This sequence joins TRBV19 and TRBJ2-6, with 7 bases matching TRBD1. V lost 10 bases and J lost 0; bases outside the gene matches: 3. The CDR3 is made up of 14 amino acids. In germline, CDR1 is LNHDA, CDR2 SQIVND (reference sequence). The CDR3 sequence is CATGQASGANVLTF. The CDR3 DNA reads TGTGCCACCGGACAGGCCTCTGGGGCCAACGTCCTGACTTTC.

The V call is TRBV19, the J call TRBJ2-6, with a weak D call TRBD2 (5 bases). Germline V CDR1 and CDR2: LNHDA, SQIVND (reference sequence). Trimming removed 4 bases at V and 0 bases at J, with 16 bases between. The CDR3 runs to 18 residues. CDR3 loop: CASSTSWRQRSGANVLTF. The DNA of the CDR3 is TGTGCCAGTAGTACCTCGTGGAGGCAACGCTCTGGGGCCAACGTCCTGACTTTC.

The chain is built from TRBV18 and TRBJ2-7; the D is unclear. The CDR3 contains 11 residues. The V end lost 5 bases, the J end lost 2 bases, and 4 bases lay between the germline ends. Germline CDR1 reads KGHSH; CDR2 reads LQKENI. CDR3 nucleotide sequence: TGTGCCAGCTCATCTGCCTACGAGCAGTACTTC. This encodes CASSSAYEQYF. Based on the CDR3 plus reference TRBV18 and TRBJ2-7, the full variable domain is NAGVMQNPRHLVRRRGQEARLRCSPMKGHSHVYWYRQLPEEGLKFMVYLQKENIIDESGMPKERFSAEFPKEGPSILRIQQVVRGDSAAYFCASSSAYEQYFGPGTRLTVT.

This clone was picked up one time. This chain links TRBV9 with TRBJ1-6; 9 bases are a match to TRBD1. Germline-derived CDR1 and CDR2 are SGDLS and YYNGEE. V was clipped by 8 bases and J by 1 base; unmatched bases: 7. CDR3 length equals 16 residues. This chain's CDR3 is CARDRGLYSYNSPLHF. The CDR3 region has the DNA TGTGCCAGGGACAGGGGCTTATATTCCTATAATTCACCCCTCCACTTT.

CDR3 nucleotide sequence: TGTGCCAGCAGCTTAGCGGTGGGAGAAGCAGATACGCAGTATTTT. Encoded protein: CASSLAVGEADTQYF. J is TRBJ2-3 and V is TRBV7-6; perhaps TRBD2 as D (5 bases). The CDR3 has 15 amino acids. The ends were cut back, 0 bases at V and 4 bases at J, with 11 bases in the middle. Looked up from germline, CDR1 is SGHVS and CDR2 is FNYEAQ. Filled out from reference TRBV7-6 and TRBJ2-3, the complete variable domain reads GAGVSQSPRYKVTKRGQDVALRCDPISGHVSLYWYRQALGQGPEFLTYFNYEAQQDKSGLPNDRFSAERPEGSISTLTIQRTEQRDSAMYRCASSLAVGEADTQYFGPGTRLTVL.

This clone was seen a few times. The rearrangement joins TRBV5-1 to TRBJ1-1; TRBD1 might be the D (6 bases). This CDR3 region has 14 residues. Trimming left V 0 bases short and J 5 bases short, with 11 bases between. In germline, CDR1 is SGHRS, CDR2 YFSETQ. The CDR3 DNA follows: TGCGCCAGCAGCTTGGCCAGGGGCCGAACTGAAGCTTTCTTT. It yields the protein CASSLARGRTEAFF.

The chain carries TRBV6-6 and TRBJ1-2, with unresolved D. CDR3 size: 14 residues. Trimming removed 0 bases from V and 8 bases from J, with 13 bases in between. The germline gives CDR1 MNHNY, CDR2 SVGAGI (reference sequence). The CDR3 sequence: CASSYSRGPVGYTF. CDR3 nucleotide sequence: TGTGCCAGCAGTTACTCGAGAGGGCCCGTCGGCTACACCTTC.

This clone came up a few times. J is TRBJ2-2 and V is TRBV10-1; 8 bases align to TRBD2. Germline CDR1 and CDR2: WNHNN and SYGVQD (reference sequence). Germline trimming cut 0 bases from V and 2 bases from J; bases unmatched to any gene: 5. The CDR3 contains 17 residues. In DNA form, the CDR3 reads TGCGCCAGCAGTGAGTCGCTACTAGCGGTCAACACCGGGGAGCTGTTTTTT. Translated, it gives CASSESLLAVNTGELFF.

The V call is TRBV6-5, the J call TRBJ2-7, with 7 bases that match TRBD1. The junction had 6 bases not matched to a gene; V was cut back by 5 bases and J by 2 bases. The germline V gene has CDR1 MNHEY and CDR2 SVGAGI. The CDR3 consists of 14 residues. The CDR3 coding sequence is TGTGCCAGCAGTAAGACAGGGTTCACCTACGAGCAGTACTTC. It translates to CASSKTGFTYEQYF.

This clone was seen just once. The chain combines TRBV5-6 with TRBJ2-7; TRBD1 aligns across 8 bases. J was trimmed by 4 bases and V by 2 bases; bases with no gene match: 8. Looked up from germline, CDR1 is SGHDT and CDR2 is YYEEEE. The CDR3 runs 15 residues. CDR3 in DNA: TGTGCCAGCAGCTTACGGGACAGGCTTGTTTACGAGCAGTACTTC. This translates into CASSLRDRLVYEQYF.

This sequence joins TRBV29-1 and TRBJ1-2; weak D call: TRBD1 (5 bases). V was cut by 3 bases and J by 1 base, with 18 bases left in between. CDR1 SQVTM and CDR2 ANQGSEA come from the germline V gene. The length of the CDR3 is 16 residues. The CDR3 region is CSVDHSLRGYNYGYTF. The DNA of the CDR3 is TGCAGCGTTGACCACTCATTGCGGGGGTATAACTATGGCTACACCTTC. The full variable domain, rest sourced from reference TRBV29-1 and TRBJ1-2, is SAVISQKPSRDICQRGTSLTIQCQVDSQVTMMFWYRQQPGQSLTLIATANQGSEATYESGFVIDKFPISRPNLTFSTLTVSNMSPEDSSIYLCSVDHSLRGYNYGYTFGSGTRLTVV.

V is TRBV10-2 and J is TRBJ2-1, with D tentatively TRBD2 (6 bases). Germline V gene lookup returns CDR1 WSHSY and CDR2 SAAADI. The CDR3 consists of 12 residues. Trimming took 8 bases from V and 5 from J, leaving 10 bases between them. CDR3 sequence (DNA): TGCGCCAGCGCTAGCGCCCACAATGAGCAGTTCTTC. Its translation: CASASAHNEQFF.

The J gene is TRBJ2-1, the V gene TRBV20-1; TRBD2 matches 12 bases. There are 16 residues in the CDR3. V trimming: 3 bases; J trimming: 7 bases; junction bases outside the gene matches: 10. The V gene's germline CDR1 is DFQATT and CDR2 SNEGSKA (reference sequence). The CDR3 DNA reads as TGCAGTGCTAGTTTACCGGGACTAGCGGGTGGGAATGAGCAGTTCTTC. This translates into CSASLPGLAGGNEQFF.

The count of this clone is one. The genes are TRBV9 and TRBJ1-5; the match to TRBD1 covers 7 bases. Trimming at V came to 4 bases and at J to 1 base, leaving 2 bases not matched to a gene. The CDR3 sequence is 14 residues long. CDR1 SGDLS and CDR2 YYNGEE come from the germline V gene. CDR3 nucleotide sequence: TGTGCCAGCAGCCGACAGGGCAGCAATCAGCCCCAGCATTTT. Residues: CASSRQGSNQPQHF.

The rearrangement uses TRBV5-4 and TRBJ2-1; 9 positions match TRBD1. CDR3 length: 15 amino acids. V was pared by 1 base and J by 5 bases, with 4 bases of the junction left unmatched. CDR1 SGHNT and CDR2 YYREEE come from the germline V gene (reference sequence). DNA of the CDR3: TGTGCCAGCAGCTTGAGGGACAGGGCCAACAATGAGCAGTTCTTC. Residues: CASSLRDRANNEQFF.

J is TRBJ2-5 and V is TRBV24-1, with 8 bases that match TRBD1. CDR3 length equals 16 residues. Looked up from germline, CDR1 is KGHDR and CDR2 is SFDVKD. Trimming took 3 bases from V and 1 from J; bases not matched to a gene: 6. CDR3 amino acids: CATSDPGQGAQETQYF. The CDR3 bases are TGTGCCACCAGTGATCCCGGCCAGGGGGCCCAAGAGACCCAGTACTTC.

The V and J genes are TRBV5-1 and TRBJ2-7; 9 bases are a match to TRBD2. Unmatched junction bases numbered 2, after V lost 4 bases and J lost 0 bases. Germline CDR1 and CDR2: SGHRS and YFSETQ. CDR3 size: 14 residues. The CDR3 DNA is TGCGCCAGCAGCGTTAGCGGGAGCTCCTACGAGCAGTACTTC. Residues: CASSVSGSSYEQYF.